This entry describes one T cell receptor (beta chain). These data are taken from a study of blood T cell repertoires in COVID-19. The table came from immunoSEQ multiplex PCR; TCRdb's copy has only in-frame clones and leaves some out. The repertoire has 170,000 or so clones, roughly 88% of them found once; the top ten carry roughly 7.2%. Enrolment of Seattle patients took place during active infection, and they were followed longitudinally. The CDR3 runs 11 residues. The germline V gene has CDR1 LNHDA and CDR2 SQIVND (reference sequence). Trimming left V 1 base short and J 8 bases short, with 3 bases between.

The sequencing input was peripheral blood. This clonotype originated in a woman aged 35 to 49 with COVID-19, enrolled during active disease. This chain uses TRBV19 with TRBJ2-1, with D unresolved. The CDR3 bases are TGTGCCAGTAGTATAGTAGATGAGCAGTTCTTC. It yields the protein CASSIVDEQFF.